This TCR beta chain was observed in a study of blood T cell repertoires in COVID-19. Study as a whole: Some COVID-19 samples were acute and others convalescent; all came from the United States, Italy and Spain. Sources were T cells, B-cell-depleted T cells, or PBMCs; the material itself was cDNA or gDNA.

Between the trimmed V and J ends, which lost 0 bases and 3 bases, there was a span of 11 bases. The CDR3 totals 16 residues. Germline lookup yields CDR1 LGHNA and CDR2 YNFKEQ. Per the authors' pipeline: Cell counts per sample came from amplifying reference gene primers. Profiling relied on immunoSEQ multiplex PCR, and the TCRdb table lists in-frame clones only, not all of them. V and J calls and clone size are those listed in that table; D and trimming were worked out from the DNA. Altogether a few hundred thousand clones are present, roughly nine tenths being singletons, with the ten largest covering 1.5% to 2%.

The chain carries TRBV4-2 and TRBJ1-4, with D tentatively TRBD1 (5 bases). The sequenced material came from peripheral blood. The origin of this receptor is a man between 65 and 85 years old with acute or convalescent COVID-19. The CDR3 is CASSQENRLPNEKLFF. CDR3 sequence (DNA): TGTGCCAGCAGCCAAGAGAACAGGCTGCCTAATGAAAAACTGTTTTTT.